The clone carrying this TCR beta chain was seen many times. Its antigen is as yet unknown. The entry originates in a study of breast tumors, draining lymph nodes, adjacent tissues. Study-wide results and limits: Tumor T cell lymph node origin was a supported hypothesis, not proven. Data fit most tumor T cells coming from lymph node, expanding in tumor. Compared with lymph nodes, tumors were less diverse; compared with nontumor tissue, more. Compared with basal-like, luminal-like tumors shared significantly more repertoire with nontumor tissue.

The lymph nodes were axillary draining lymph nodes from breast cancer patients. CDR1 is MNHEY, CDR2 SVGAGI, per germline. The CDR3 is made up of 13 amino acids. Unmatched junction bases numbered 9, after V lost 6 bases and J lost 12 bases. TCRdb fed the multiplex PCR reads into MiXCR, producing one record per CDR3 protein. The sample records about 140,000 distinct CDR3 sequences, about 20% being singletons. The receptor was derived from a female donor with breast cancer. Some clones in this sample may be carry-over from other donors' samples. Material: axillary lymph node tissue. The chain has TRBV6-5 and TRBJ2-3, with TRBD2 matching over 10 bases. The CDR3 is CASSGLAAGSQYF. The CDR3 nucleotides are TGTGCCAGCAGCGGACTAGCGGCGGGGAGCCAGTATTTT.